This is a list of T cell receptor beta chains from one sample in a study of blood T cell repertoires in COVID-19. Only in-frame clones appear in the TCRdb table, and some are missing; sequencing was by immunoSEQ multiplex PCR. The data show under 150,000 clones, less than 85% seen once. Source material: peripheral blood. Receptors were obtained from a human donor in a cohort sampled during active COVID-19. Both conserved end residues are part of each CDR3. Each record gives: CDR3 protein, CDR3 DNA, J gene, clone size, D gene, V gene. A D gene is named only where the DNA matches it firmly. Clone size, where shown, is once, few, many, or a class for clones that have expanded.

CDR3: CASGLEQGMGYYGYTF
DNA: TGTGCTAGTGGTTTGGAACAGGGAATGGGCTACTATGGCTACACCTTC
J: TRBJ1-2
size: NA
D: NA
V: TRBV12-5

CDR3: CASSWTVNTEAFF
DNA: TGTGCCAGCAGCTGGACAGTGAACACTGAAGCTTTCTTT
J: TRBJ1-1
size: NA
D: NA
V: TRBV5-5

CDR3: CASSSAGADTDTQYF
DNA: TGTGCCAGCAGTTCAGCGGGGGCCGACACAGATACGCAGTATTTT
J: TRBJ2-3
size: NA
D: TRBD2
V: TRBV6-4

CDR3: CASSLAAGGQTVHYGYTF
DNA: TGTGCCAGCAGCTTAGCGGCCGGTGGACAGACAGTTCACTATGGCTACACCTTC
J: TRBJ1-2
size: NA
D: NA
V: TRBV7-2

CDR3: CASSLAPVGPKYEQYF
DNA: TGTGCCAGCAGCTTAGCTCCTGTGGGGCCCAAATACGAGCAGTACTTC
J: TRBJ2-7
size: NA
D: NA
V: TRBV7-2

CDR3: CASSRTGNYGYTF
DNA: TGTGCCAGCAGTAGGACAGGAAACTATGGCTACACCTTC
J: TRBJ1-2
size: once
D: TRBD1
V: TRBV2

CDR3: CASSPGTGVSEQYF
DNA: TGCGCCAGCAGCCCCGGGACAGGGGTGTCCGAGCAGTACTTC
J: TRBJ2-7
size: NA
D: TRBD1
V: TRBV5-1

CDR3: CASSRGLAGEATYNEQFF
DNA: TGTGCCAGCAGCCGGGGACTAGCGGGGGAGGCTACCTACAATGAGCAGTTCTTC
J: TRBJ2-1
size: NA
D: TRBD2
V: TRBV4-2

CDR3: CASSYSGDTQYF
DNA: TGTGCCAGCAGCTACTCGGGGGATACGCAGTATTTT
J: TRBJ2-3
size: once
D: NA
V: TRBV5-6

CDR3: CASSPIQGAGANVLTF
DNA: TGCGCCAGCAGCCCGATACAGGGAGCCGGGGCCAACGTCCTGACTTTC
J: TRBJ2-6
size: NA
D: NA
V: TRBV5-1

CDR3: CASSQAGTSQETQYF
DNA: TGTGCCAGCAGCCAAGCAGGAACCTCCCAAGAGACCCAGTACTTC
J: TRBJ2-5
size: NA
D: NA
V: TRBV3-1/TRBV3-2

CDR3: CASSQEGLAGRPSTDTQYF
DNA: TGTGCCAGCAGCCAAGAGGGACTAGCGGGCCGGCCTTCCACAGATACGCAGTATTTT
J: TRBJ2-3
size: NA
D: TRBD2
V: TRBV14

CDR3: CASSFRAGGLDEQYF
DNA: TGTGCCAGCAGCTTTAGAGCGGGGGGGCTCGACGAGCAGTACTTC
J: TRBJ2-7
size: NA
D: TRBD2
V: TRBV5-4

CDR3: CASSLVTRTSGGPKPLEQYF
DNA: TGTGCCAGCAGCTTAGTGACACGAACTAGCGGGGGGCCGAAACCCTTGGAGCAGTACTTC
J: TRBJ2-7
size: NA
D: TRBD2
V: TRBV11-3

CDR3: CASSGAGTGRGYMNTEAFF
DNA: TGCGCCAGCAGCGGAGCCGGGACAGGGAGGGGTTACATGAACACTGAAGCTTTCTTT
J: TRBJ1-1
size: NA
D: TRBD1
V: TRBV5-1

CDR3: CASSFYRDRSTDTQYF
DNA: TGCGCCAGCAGCTTTTACCGGGACAGGAGCACAGATACGCAGTATTTT
J: TRBJ2-3
size: NA
D: TRBD1
V: TRBV5-1

CDR3: CASSSRTGEDTGELFF
DNA: TGTGCCAGCAGCTCGCGGACAGGGGAGGACACCGGGGAGCTGTTTTTT
J: TRBJ2-2
size: NA
D: TRBD1
V: TRBV5-5

CDR3: CASSQGDNSGNTIYF
DNA: TGTGCCAGCAGCCAAGGGGACAACTCTGGAAACACCATATATTTT
J: TRBJ1-3
size: NA
D: NA
V: TRBV3-1/TRBV3-2

CDR3: CASSPTGLRTNEQFF
DNA: TGTGCCAGCAGCCCCACAGGGTTGAGGACCAATGAGCAGTTCTTC
J: TRBJ2-1
size: NA
D: NA
V: TRBV5-5

CDR3: CASSAQDRADGDTQYF
DNA: TGTGCCAGCAGCGCCCAGGACAGGGCGGACGGCGATACGCAGTATTTT
J: TRBJ2-3
size: NA
D: TRBD1
V: TRBV7-9

CDR3: CASNRVSNQPQHF
DNA: TGTGCCAGCAACCGAGTGAGCAATCAGCCCCAGCATTTT
J: TRBJ1-5
size: few
D: NA
V: TRBV2

CDR3: CASSVAGADTQYF
DNA: TGTGCCAGCAGCGTCGCGGGGGCAGATACGCAGTATTTT
J: TRBJ2-3
size: once
D: TRBD2
V: TRBV9

CDR3: CASSHQIRQVNTEAFF
DNA: TGTGCCAGTAGCCACCAAATACGACAGGTGAACACTGAAGCTTTCTTT
J: TRBJ1-1
size: NA
D: NA
V: TRBV19

CDR3: CASSLGQFYEQYF
DNA: TGTGCCAGCAGTTTAGGACAGTTCTACGAGCAGTACTTC
J: TRBJ2-7
size: once
D: NA
V: TRBV12-3/TRBV12-4

CDR3: CASSLLANYGYTF
DNA: TGTGCCAGCAGCTTATTAGCCAACTATGGCTACACCTTC
J: TRBJ1-2
size: few
D: NA
V: TRBV7-2

CDR3: CASSQSGTSGQQETQYF
DNA: TGCGCCAGCAGCCAATCCGGGACTAGCGGGCAACAAGAGACCCAGTACTTC
J: TRBJ2-5
size: NA
D: TRBD2
V: TRBV4-1

CDR3: CATSGKVQAMNTEAFF
DNA: TGTGCCACCAGCGGTAAGGTACAGGCCATGAACACTGAAGCTTTCTTT
J: TRBJ1-1
size: once
D: NA
V: TRBV15

CDR3: CASSLDAGVNEKLFF
DNA: TGTGCCAGCAGTTTAGATGCGGGGGTTAATGAAAAACTGTTTTTT
J: TRBJ1-4
size: NA
D: NA
V: TRBV28

CDR3: CASSLGRGNTIYF
DNA: TGTGCCAGCAGCTTGGGCAGGGGGAACACCATATATTTT
J: TRBJ1-3
size: NA
D: TRBD1
V: TRBV5-6

CDR3: CASSRLFPGTGNDEQYF
DNA: TGTGCCAGCAGCCGCCTGTTTCCCGGGACAGGGAATGACGAGCAGTACTTC
J: TRBJ2-7
size: NA
D: TRBD1
V: TRBV6-2/TRBV6-3

CDR3: CASSLDRVGFSVHF
DNA: TGTGCCAGCAGCTTGGACAGGGTTGGTTTTTCCGTCCACTTT
J: TRBJ1-6
size: NA
D: NA
V: TRBV5-5

CDR3: CAWDRDWETQYF
DNA: TGTGCCTGGGACAGGGATTGGGAGACCCAGTACTTC
J: TRBJ2-5
size: NA
D: TRBD1
V: TRBV30

CDR3: CASTGREMSYEQYF
DNA: TGTGCCAGCACGGGGAGGGAAATGTCCTACGAGCAGTACTTC
J: TRBJ2-7
size: NA
D: TRBD2
V: TRBV2

CDR3: CASSIADRPSPLHF
DNA: TGTGCCAGTAGTATAGCAGACAGACCTTCACCCCTCCACTTT
J: TRBJ1-6
size: NA
D: NA
V: TRBV19

CDR3: CASSSYERGPTDTQYF
DNA: TGTGCCAGCAGCTCGTATGAGCGGGGACCCACAGATACGCAGTATTTT
J: TRBJ2-3
size: NA
D: TRBD2
V: TRBV11-3

CDR3: CASSLASRAEVRELFF
DNA: TGTGCCAGCAGCTTAGCGAGCAGGGCAGAGGTTCGGGAGCTGTTTTTT
J: TRBJ2-2
size: NA
D: NA
V: TRBV7-2

CDR3: CASSPRLAGTYNEQFF
DNA: TGTGCCAGCAGCCCTCGACTAGCGGGGACCTACAATGAGCAGTTCTTC
J: TRBJ2-1
size: NA
D: TRBD2
V: TRBV7-3

CDR3: CASSLDRGHTEAFF
DNA: TGTGCCAGCAGCTTGGACAGGGGGCACACTGAAGCTTTCTTT
J: TRBJ1-1
size: NA
D: TRBD1
V: TRBV7-3

CDR3: CASSLDWGGGNIQYF
DNA: TGTGCCAGCAGCTTGGATTGGGGAGGGGGAAACATTCAGTACTTC
J: TRBJ2-4
size: NA
D: NA
V: TRBV5-5

CDR3: CASSSLTGGSTDTQYF
DNA: TGTGCCAGCAGCTCCCTCACGGGGGGGAGCACAGATACGCAGTATTTT
J: TRBJ2-3
size: NA
D: TRBD2
V: TRBV7-2

CDR3: CASSHQQDYGYTF
DNA: TGTGCCAGCAGCCATCAACAGGACTATGGCTACACCTTC
J: TRBJ1-2
size: NA
D: NA
V: TRBV14

CDR3: CASSQEGQGGGQPQHF
DNA: TGTGCCAGCAGTCAGGAGGGACAGGGGGGTGGTCAGCCCCAGCATTTT
J: TRBJ1-5
size: NA
D: TRBD1
V: TRBV6-8

CDR3: CASGGGEKLFF
DNA: TGTGCCAGCGGGGGCGGGGAAAAACTGTTTTTT
J: TRBJ1-4
size: NA
D: NA
V: TRBV12-3/TRBV12-4

CDR3: CASSAGQNTEAFF
DNA: TGTGCCAGCAGCGCCGGACAGAACACTGAAGCTTTCTTT
J: TRBJ1-1
size: NA
D: NA
V: TRBV5-4

CDR3: CASSLSGGFEQFF
DNA: TGTGCCAGCAGCTTGAGCGGGGGGTTTGAGCAGTTCTTC
J: TRBJ2-1
size: NA
D: TRBD2
V: TRBV11-3

CDR3: CASSPTSGQETQYF
DNA: TGTGCCAGCAGCCCCACTAGCGGACAAGAGACCCAGTACTTC
J: TRBJ2-5
size: NA
D: TRBD2
V: TRBV11-2

CDR3: CASSVGPGLAPEQFF
DNA: TGTGCCAGCAGCGTAGGCCCAGGACTAGCGCCTGAGCAGTTCTTC
J: TRBJ2-1
size: NA
D: TRBD2
V: TRBV9

CDR3: CAISERSGANTEAFF
DNA: TGTGCCATCAGTGAGAGGTCAGGGGCGAACACTGAAGCTTTCTTT
J: TRBJ1-1
size: NA
D: NA
V: TRBV10-3

CDR3: CASSLAGTGGDGYTF
DNA: TGCGCCAGCAGCTTGGCCGGGACAGGGGGCGATGGCTACACCTTC
J: TRBJ1-2
size: NA
D: TRBD1
V: TRBV5-1

CDR3: CASSINRGNYGYTF
DNA: TGTGCCAGCAGCATTAACAGGGGGAACTATGGCTACACCTTC
J: TRBJ1-2
size: NA
D: TRBD1
V: TRBV7-2

CDR3: CASSQTQSGGASNEQFF
DNA: TGTGCCAGCAGTCAGACTCAAAGCGGGGGGGCCAGCAATGAGCAGTTCTTC
J: TRBJ2-1
size: NA
D: TRBD2
V: TRBV6-2/TRBV6-3

CDR3: CATSRGTAPDEQYF
DNA: TGTGCCACCAGCAGAGGGACAGCACCCGACGAGCAGTACTTC
J: TRBJ2-7
size: once
D: NA
V: TRBV15

CDR3: CASSRGTGPQHF
DNA: TGTGCCAGCAGCCGCGGGACGGGGCCCCAGCATTTT
J: TRBJ1-5
size: NA
D: NA
V: TRBV6-2/TRBV6-3

CDR3: CASSVGVSSGNTIYF
DNA: TGTGCCAGCAGCGTAGGCGTTAGTAGTGGAAACACCATATATTTT
J: TRBJ1-3
size: NA
D: NA
V: TRBV9

CDR3: CASGWGGGYEQYF
DNA: TGTGCCAGCGGGTGGGGCGGGGGTTACGAGCAGTACTTC
J: TRBJ2-7
size: NA
D: TRBD2
V: TRBV25-1

CDR3: CASSPPPAEQETQYF
DNA: TGTGCCAGCAGCCCCCCCCCGGCGGAACAAGAGACCCAGTACTTC
J: TRBJ2-5
size: NA
D: NA
V: TRBV7-3

CDR3: CASSFDRGDTQYF
DNA: TGTGCCAGCAGCTTCGACAGGGGAGATACGCAGTATTTT
J: TRBJ2-3
size: NA
D: TRBD1
V: TRBV5-4